Listed here is a single T cell receptor (beta chain). Its specific antigen is unknown. Base-call qualities are not available, and no considerably larger clone is one nucleotide away. The CDR3 numbers 15 residues from cysteine through phenylalanine. Only the CDR3 DNA is retained, 45 bases long and in frame from the first base. Sequences SGHNT (CDR1) and YYREEE (CDR2) are obtained from the germline V gene (reference sequence). V ends up 5 bases short and J 3 bases short, with an unmatched junction base count of 9. The data are from a study of long-term antiretroviral therapy in people with HIV (dated 2022 in TCRdb). In terms of the full investigation: The earliest samples were collected approximately a decade before the 2015 WHO recommendation for immediate ART, a period when ART was typically delayed until CD4 counts fell. Of the roughly 27 participants with HIV, fewer than twelve were female. A total of over 150 cryopreserved PBMC samples came from 25 to 35 adults with confirmed HIV infection and were collected serially over a mean of around 6 years (range 1-12). Test extractions of a monoclonal T-cell line alongside some 35 polyclonal samples showed no cross-contamination during QIAcube processing. Whether ART initiation and durable HIV suppression were associated with changes in peripheral blood TRB repertoire composition and diversity was tested in a retrospective serial study. Beyond this particular receptor, the publication reports: A significant increase in TRB diversity was found to be associated with ART initiation, although TRB diversity was observed to remain significantly below that of transplant donor controls even after long-term ART. Because pre-ART samples had limited cell numbers, profiling was done on unsorted PBMC rather than on sorted CD4+ and CD8+ T cells. Since PBMC availability was limited, sequencing covered only the TCR beta chain, with no alpha chain pairing. Compared with controls, HIV repertoires had narrower CDR3 length ranges, and the network structure pointed to an antigen-experienced repertoire that shifted only slightly toward naive after ART. Samples dated from the mid-2000s to the late 2010s, and the ART regimens used may be less effective than current ones. No data were available on ART adherence, viral resistance or therapy changes, limiting inferences about post-ART repertoire changes. Expanded TRB clones identified before ART initiation dominated the repertoire at all time points, although this dominance fluctuated and declined in many PLHIV after ART.

The immunoSEQ hsTCRB v3.0 assay was used at survey level resolution for TRB variable region sequencing. The targeted TRB sequencing depth was roughly 35,000-50,000 T-cell genomes per sample. An Illumina MiSeq with a v3 150-cycle kit was used to sequence the pooled TRB libraries. The authors processed their data as follows. Repertoire analysis was run in R within a reproducible Nextflow workflow that covered QC, data transformation and analysis. Custom analyses were implemented in LymphoSeq2, an R package for AIRR-Seq data exploration. After excluding a few samples that yielded fewer than 5000 total TRB sequences, 150 to 200 HIV repertoires remained for analysis. Among the approximately 200 retained HIV repertoires, approximately 61 were collected before ART initiation and around 130 after ART initiation. Each repertoire was downsampled to 5000 TRB nucleotide sequences, and summary statistics were averaged across 100 downsampling iterations. The analysis kept only TRB sequences whose CDR3 regions were at least seven amino acids long. Two measures captured diversity: a Shannon entropy-derived clonality score and the Gini coefficient. In repertoire networks, the top 5000 CDR3 amino acid sequences were linked whenever an edit distance of one separated two sequences. Antigen specificity groups and MHC restriction were predicted for TRB CDR3 amino acid sequences with GLIPH2. To flag known CMV, EBV, HIV or tissue antigen associations, CDR3 amino acid sequences were matched against VDJdb and McPAS-TCR. Pre-ART, post-ART and control groups were compared with Wilcoxon signed-rank tests and Holm-Bonferroni correction. Entries here come from immuneACCESS through TCRdb and include only in-frame sequences with V and J called. Some clones fail to appear in such tables; in the studies checked, an unresolved V gene covers under half of the shortfall, and the cause of the remainder is unknown. That table supplies the V and J calls and clone size; D and trimming were determined from the DNA. The sample contains tens of thousands of clones, 75% to 85% of them found a single time. Over 10% of the sample comes from the top ten.

Participants were included only if at least one PBMC sample before ART initiation and at least two post-ART samples were available. Every participant with HIV received treatment in the United States of America. Before DNA extraction, cryopreserved samples of about 1-10 million PBMC were thawed and washed. At the time of the earliest PBMC sample for each participant with HIV, ages ranged from roughly 23 to 60 years. Each participant contributed PBMC samples from 1-4 timepoints before ART initiation and 2-8 timepoints after ART initiation, with a median of 7 samples. Serial HIV viral load, CD4+ T-cell count, ART history and demographic data were obtained for every participant. Genomic DNA was extracted from unsorted PBMC with a Qiagen kit on a QIAcube, processed in batches of 12 samples.

The sequence was collected from a man in his late teens or twenties with HIV. Sequenced here: unsorted PBMCs, sampled 0.3 years after starting antiretroviral therapy. Recombination joined TRBV5-4 with TRBJ2-3; 7 bases in the junction line up with TRBD2. Read as DNA, the sequence is TGTGCCAGCAGGCCGAGCGGGACCCCAACAGATACGCAGTATTTT. This translates into CASRPSGTPTDTQYF.